Listed here are 13 T cell receptor beta chains from one sample, sequenced in a study of T cells in tuberculosis. Generated by immunoSEQ multiplex PCR, the TCRdb table keeps only in-frame clones and is missing some. The data contain about 88,000 clones, more than 75% of them singletons. After thawing and overnight rest, PBMC were stained with GMM-loaded CD1B tetramer, viability dye and anti-CD3 for sorting. C32 glucose monomycolate from Rhodococcus equi was loaded onto the CD1B tetramers. What was sequenced was CD1b-GMM tetramer-negative cells sorted from PBMCs. The receptors were gathered from an adult woman with latent tuberculosis.

This chain links TRBV15 with TRBJ1-2, with D hard to call. Germline lookup yields CDR1 LNHNV and CDR2 YYDKDF (reference sequence). The V and J ends lost 2 bases and 6 bases respectively, with 16 bases between them. The CDR3 contains 15 residues. The CDR3 DNA reads TGTGCCACCAGCAGACTGCTTGGCCCGGGTGATGGCTACACCTTC. Its protein is CATSRLLGPGDGYTF.

The V call is TRBV19, the J call TRBJ1-5, with a tentative D call TRBD1 (5 bases). The germline gives CDR1 LNHDA, CDR2 SQIVND (reference sequence). The CDR3 runs 14 residues. Trimming removed 4 bases at V and 7 bases at J, with 14 bases between. The CDR3 region is CASSTLSGDQPQHF. The CDR3 coding sequence is TGTGCCAGTAGTACCCTGTCGGGGGACCAGCCCCAGCATTTT.

The rearrangement joins TRBV5-4 to TRBJ2-5; D uncertain. The CDR3 covers 15 residues. The ends were cut back, 1 base at V and 5 bases at J, with 15 bases in the middle. Germline assignment: CDR1 SGHNT and CDR2 YYREEE (reference sequence). CDR3 nucleotide sequence: TGTGCCAGCAGCTTGAAGGTAGCCGGGTGGGAGACCCAGTACTTC. Translation gives CASSLKVAGWETQYF.

The chain uses TRBV14 and TRBJ1-1; 7 bases map to TRBD1. The trim removed 4 bases at V and 4 bases at J, leaving 9 bases unmatched. The CDR3 runs 15 residues. The germline V gene has CDR1 SGHDN and CDR2 FVKESK. CDR3 sequence reads: CASSLRTGGITEAFF. For the CDR3, the DNA is TGTGCCAGCAGCCTTCGGACAGGCGGGATCACTGAAGCTTTCTTT.

This chain uses TRBV10-1 with TRBJ2-1, with D tentatively TRBD2 (5 bases). Germline-derived CDR1 and CDR2 are WNHNN and SYGVQD (reference sequence). Trimming removed 7 bases at V and 9 bases at J, with 16 bases between. The CDR3 length is 13 residues. CDR3 in amino acids: CASTSLPGFEQFF. CDR3 DNA sequence: TGCGCCAGCACCTCCCTCCCGGGGTTTGAGCAGTTCTTC.

This clone is a singleton in its sample. The chain employs TRBV6-5 and TRBJ2-3, with D tentatively TRBD2 (5 bases). V lost 5 bases and J 5 bases, leaving 11 bases between the germline ends. CDR1 and CDR2 (germline): MNHEY, SVGAGI. This CDR3 is 13 amino acids long. CDR3 coding DNA: TGTGCCAGCAGTGAACTAGAGCGAGATACGCAGTATTTT. This codes for CASSELERDTQYF.

This rearrangement joins TRBV5-8 to TRBJ1-2; 11 bases fit TRBD1. Germline CDR1 SGHTS, CDR2 YDEGEE. The CDR3 is made up of 15 amino acids. The V segment lost 4 bases and the J segment 5 bases; nucleotides outside the gene matches: 7. CDR3 sequence reads: CASSEGTGGVYGYTF. Here the CDR3 DNA reads TGTGCCAGCAGCGAAGGGACAGGGGGTGTTTATGGCTACACCTTC.

The rearrangement joins TRBV5-5 to TRBJ1-6; D gene ambiguous. The CDR3 has 18 amino acids. Trimming stripped 2 bases from V and 0 bases from J, with 15 bases between. Germline CDR1 reads SGHKS; CDR2 reads YYEKEE (reference sequence). CDR3 loop: CASSFSNGMSSYNSPLHF. CDR3 nucleotides: TGTGCCAGCAGCTTCTCGAACGGGATGAGCTCCTATAATTCACCCCTCCACTTT.

This clone was seen only once. The chain combines TRBV13 with TRBJ1-2; 9 positions match TRBD1. CDR1 and CDR2 (germline): PRHDT, FYEKMQ (reference sequence). CDR3 length: 14 residues. Germline trimming cut 6 bases from V and 3 bases from J; bases unmatched to any gene: 5. This CDR3 reads CASRITGGYYGYTF. The CDR3 nucleotides read TGTGCCAGCAGGATTACAGGGGGCTACTATGGCTACACCTTC. Filled out from reference TRBV13 and TRBJ1-2, the complete variable domain reads AAGVIQSPRHLIKEKRETATLKCYPIPRHDTVYWYQQGPGQDPQFLISFYEKMQSDKGSIPDRFSAQQFSDYHSELNMSSLELGDSALYFCASRITGGYYGYTFGSGTRLTVV.

Note on this clone: Other DNA variants within this sample encode the same CDR3. The genes are TRBV4-1 and TRBJ1-5; 9 positions match TRBD1. CDR3 size: 15 residues. Germline-derived CDR1 and CDR2 are MGHRA and YSYEKL. Unmatched junction bases numbered 1, after V lost 1 base and J lost 3 bases. The CDR3 region has the DNA TGCGCCAGCAGCCAAGGGGACAGGGACAATCAGCCCCAGCATTTT. Its translation is CASSQGDRDNQPQHF.

This clone showed up just once. The chain links TRBV19 to TRBJ2-3; 10 bases are a match to TRBD2. CDR1 and CDR2 from the germline V gene are LNHDA and SQIVND (reference sequence). Losses at the gene ends were 3 bases for V and 1 base for J; bases not matched to a gene: 1. The CDR3 extends over 15 amino acids. CDR3 protein: CASSILAGGTDTQYF. CDR3 sequence (DNA): TGTGCCAGTAGTATCCTAGCGGGGGGCACAGATACGCAGTATTTT. Full variable domain (missing parts from reference TRBV19 and TRBJ2-3): DGGITQSPKYLFRKEGQNVTLSCEQNLNHDAMYWYRQDPGQGLRLIYYSQIVNDFQKGDIAEGYSVSREKKESFPLTVTSAQKNPTAFYLCASSILAGGTDTQYFGPGTRLTVL.

The CDR3 is CASSLDGKAPGLLSYEQYF. In DNA, the CDR3 is TGTGCCAGCAGCTTAGATGGCAAGGCCCCGGGACTCCTATCCTACGAGCAGTACTTC. The chain uses TRBV11-2 and TRBJ2-7; TRBD2 might be the D (6 bases). This CDR3 region has 19 residues. Trimming shortened V by 0 bases and J by 1 base, and 22 bases separated the two germline ends. Per germline, CDR1 SGHAT and CDR2 FQNNGV. Supplemented by reference TRBV11-2 and TRBJ2-7, the full variable domain reads EAGVAQSPRYKIIEKRQSVAFWCNPISGHATLYWYQQILGQGPKLLIQFQNNGVVDDSQLPKDRFSAERLKGVDSTLKIQPAKLEDSAVYLCASSLDGKAPGLLSYEQYFGPGTRLTVT.

In its sample, this clone was seen once. This rearrangement joins TRBV6-5 to TRBJ1-1, with D perhaps TRBD1 (6 bases). The ends were cut back, 2 bases at V and 5 bases at J, with 18 bases in the middle. Germline CDR1 reads MNHEY; CDR2 reads SVGAGI. This CDR3 is 16 amino acids long. The CDR3 bases are TGTGCCAGCAGTTACGCAGTTCAGAGGGGGGGAACTGAAGCTTTCTTT. Translating gives CASSYAVQRGGTEAFF.